These 24 T cell receptor beta chains share one sample of origin, sequenced in a study of cytomegalovirus exposure and HLA in healthy donors. The PCR made use of 60 Vbeta and 13 Jbeta primers. Sequenced by immunoSEQ multiplex PCR; TCRdb stores in-frame clones only, minus some. The sample lists over 110,000 clones, roughly 73% occurring once. Sequencing used PBMCs. These receptors came from a woman aged 35 to 49 in good health and CMV-seronegative.

The rearrangement uses TRBV27 and TRBJ1-5; tentatively, D is TRBD1 (6 bases). Trimming took off 2 bases at V and 0 bases at J, with 11 bases between the two ends. Germline values: CDR1 MNHEY, CDR2 SMNVEV (reference sequence). The CDR3 contains 16 residues. Written as DNA, the CDR3 is TGTGCCAGCAGTTTAGGGGGCGGGAGTAGCAATCAGCCCCAGCATTTT. Protein sequence: CASSLGGGSSNQPQHF.

The chain has TRBV11-2 and TRBJ2-5; 11 positions agree with TRBD1. This CDR3 comprises 14 residues. J gave up 5 bases and V 5 bases, and 4 bases lay outside the gene matches. Germline CDR1 and CDR2: SGHAT and FQNNGV. CDR3 protein: CASSARDRGETQYF. CDR3 DNA sequence: TGTGCCAGCAGCGCCAGGGACAGGGGGGAGACCCAGTACTTC.

V gene TRBV6-5 combines with J gene TRBJ2-5; D gene unclear. Between the trimmed V and J ends, which lost 7 bases and 5 bases, there was a span of 14 bases. Germline assignment: CDR1 MNHEY and CDR2 SVGAGI. The CDR3 is made up of 13 amino acids. The CDR3 region has the DNA TGTGCCAGCAAAGACCTTGGCAGGGAGACCCAGTACTTC. Translation gives CASKDLGRETQYF.

The rearrangement links TRBV9 to TRBJ1-3; D not certain. V lost 4 bases, J lost 4 bases, and 9 bases lay in between. The CDR3 is 13 residues long. The germline CDR1 and CDR2 sequences are SGDLS and YYNGEE. The CDR3 loop reads CASSTRVGNTIYF. The CDR3 bases are TGTGCCAGCAGCACGCGAGTGGGAAACACCATATATTTT.

The chain links TRBV11-2 to TRBJ2-1; 14 bases align to TRBD2. Germline trimming cut 4 bases from V and 6 bases from J; bases unmatched to any gene: 5. From germline, CDR1 is SGHAT and CDR2 FQNNGV. This CDR3 is 16 amino acids long. This chain's CDR3 is CASSSGLAGGVNEQFF. The CDR3 bases are TGTGCCAGCAGCTCAGGACTAGCGGGGGGTGTCAATGAGCAGTTCTTC.

The chain carries TRBV5-1 and TRBJ2-5; 8 bases are a match to TRBD2. V shed 4 bases, J shed 5 bases, and the junction held 7 bases outside the gene matches. CDR1 SGHRS and CDR2 YFSETQ come from the germline V gene. This CDR3 has 14 residues. Written as DNA, the CDR3 is TGCGCCAGCAGCCACGGGGGGGCCTTTGAGACCCAGTACTTC. It encodes CASSHGGAFETQYF.

The J gene is TRBJ2-5, the V gene TRBV4-1; 11 bases map to TRBD1. V was clipped by 0 bases and J by 2 bases; unmatched bases: 5. This CDR3 spans 17 amino acids. CDR1 and CDR2 from the germline V gene are MGHRA and YSYEKL. DNA of the CDR3: TGCGCCAGCAGCCAAGAGAGGACAGGGGGCTTGCAAGAGACCCAGTACTTC. It is translated as CASSQERTGGLQETQYF.

The CDR3 sequence is CASSLGASTDTQYF. CDR3 bases: TGTGCCAGCAGTTTGGGAGCTAGCACAGATACGCAGTATTTT. The chain is built from TRBV27 and TRBJ2-3, with D tentatively TRBD2 (5 bases). CDR1 and CDR2 from the germline V gene are MNHEY and SMNVEV (reference sequence). The length of the CDR3 is 14 residues. V dropped 3 bases and J dropped 0 bases, with 7 bases sitting between them.

This clone appeared once. This specimen includes other DNA sequences encoding the same CDR3. J is TRBJ2-5 and V is TRBV18; tentatively, D is TRBD1 (6 bases). The CDR3 sequence is 14 residues long. V was trimmed by 3 bases and J by 1 base, leaving 9 bases between them. Germline CDR1 KGHSH, CDR2 LQKENI. CDR3 sequence reads: CASSPRTAQETQYF. CDR3 DNA: TGTGCCAGCTCACCGAGGACAGCCCAAGAGACCCAGTACTTC. Using reference TRBV18 and TRBJ2-5 for the parts outside the CDR3, the full variable domain is NAGVMQNPRHLVRRRGQEARLRCSPMKGHSHVYWYRQLPEEGLKFMVYLQKENIIDESGMPKERFSAEFPKEGPSILRIQQVVRGDSAAYFCASSPRTAQETQYFGPGTRLLVL.

This clone has a single count. The gene calls are TRBV9 and TRBJ2-3; weak D call: TRBD1 (5 bases). This CDR3 comprises 10 residues. The germline CDR1 and CDR2 sequences are SGDLS and YYNGEE. With 6 bases removed from V and 6 bases from J, the gap between germline ends came to 5 bases. The CDR3 is CASKGDTQYF. CDR3 nucleotide sequence: TGTGCCAGCAAGGGGGATACGCAGTATTTT.

This clone has just a few counts. This chain connects TRBV6-4 to TRBJ2-3, with TRBD2 matching 9 bases. Germline CDR1 MRHNA, CDR2 SNTAGT. CDR3 length equals 16 residues. V gave up 3 bases and J gave up 1 base; unmatched junction bases: 5. The CDR3 loop reads CASSELAGVGTDTQYF. The CDR3 DNA is TGTGCCAGCAGTGAGTTAGCGGGGGTTGGCACAGATACGCAGTATTTT.

V usage is TRBV19 and J usage is TRBJ1-1; D remains unclear. Trimming left V 5 bases short and J 0 bases short, with 7 bases between. This CDR3 comprises 13 residues. Germline V lookup: CDR1 LNHDA, CDR2 SQIVND (reference sequence). CDR3: CASSPEMNTEAFF. CDR3 DNA: TGTGCCAGTAGTCCGGAGATGAACACTGAAGCTTTCTTT. Variable domain in full (rest from reference TRBV19 and TRBJ1-1): DGGITQSPKYLFRKEGQNVTLSCEQNLNHDAMYWYRQDPGQGLRLIYYSQIVNDFQKGDIAEGYSVSREKKESFPLTVTSAQKNPTAFYLCASSPEMNTEAFFGQGTRLTVV.

The gene calls are TRBV27 and TRBJ2-1; possibly TRBD1 for D (6 bases). CDR3 length: 13 residues. The V gene's germline CDR1 is MNHEY and CDR2 SMNVEV (reference sequence). The V end lost 2 bases, the J end lost 10 bases, and 12 bases lay between the germline ends. CDR3 in DNA: TGTGCCAGCAGTTTACACAGGGTAGGGGAGCAGTTCTTC. The encoded protein is CASSLHRVGEQFF.

This clone appeared a few times. This chain connects TRBV4-1 to TRBJ2-2; D may be TRBD2 (5 bases). Germline loops: CDR1 MGHRA, CDR2 YSYEKL. V lost 0 bases, J lost 4 bases, and 12 bases lay in between. The CDR3 extends over 16 amino acids. CDR3 in DNA: TGCGCCAGCAGCCAAGATCGGGGTCCGGGCACCGGGGAGCTGTTTTTT. The encoded protein is CASSQDRGPGTGELFF.

Remarks on this clone: Additional DNA sequences in this sample encode the identical CDR3. V gene TRBV5-1 combines with J gene TRBJ2-3; tentatively, D is TRBD2 (6 bases). The CDR3 length is 14 residues. Germline V gene lookup returns CDR1 SGHRS and CDR2 YFSETQ. Trimming removed 4 bases at V and 0 bases at J, with 9 bases between. The CDR3 sequence: CASSPGTSTDTQYF. Written as DNA, the CDR3 is TGCGCCAGCAGCCCGGGGACTAGCACAGATACGCAGTATTTT.

This chain joins TRBV7-3 and TRBJ2-6; D not resolved. Trimming pared 3 bases from V and 2 bases from J, leaving 5 bases between. From germline, CDR1 is SGHTA and CDR2 FQGTGA. The length of the CDR3 is 14 residues. CDR3 protein: CASSFGTGANVLTF. CDR3 in DNA: TGTGCCAGCAGCTTCGGTACTGGGGCCAACGTCCTGACTTTC. The full variable domain, its missing parts supplied by reference TRBV7-3 and TRBJ2-6, is GAGVSQTPSNKVTEKGKYVELRCDPISGHTALYWYRQSLGQGPEFLIYFQGTGAADDSGLPNDRFFAVRPEGSVSTLKIQRTERGDSAVYLCASSFGTGANVLTFGAGSRLTVL.

J is TRBJ2-1 and V is TRBV28; 10 positions agree with TRBD2. With V trimmed by 6 bases and J by 6 bases, 8 bases remained unmatched. Germline V gives CDR1 MDHEN, CDR2 SYDVKM. The length of the CDR3 is 15 residues. DNA of the CDR3: TGTGCCAGCAGCGATCTAGCGGGGGTGGTCAATGAGCAGTTCTTC. Protein product: CASSDLAGVVNEQFF.

The V call is TRBV2, the J call TRBJ2-5; 7 bases map to TRBD1. After removal of 4 bases from V and 4 bases from J, the junction contained 0 bases not matched to a gene. The CDR3 runs 12 residues. Per germline, CDR1 SNHLY and CDR2 FYNNEI. CDR3 region: CASSGDRETQYF. In DNA form, the CDR3 reads TGTGCCAGCAGTGGGGACAGAGAGACCCAGTACTTC.

The chain couples TRBV19 to TRBJ2-2; tentatively, D is TRBD2 (7 bases). Germline CDR1 and CDR2: LNHDA and SQIVND (reference sequence). The CDR3 consists of 20 residues. V was cut by 7 bases and J by 2 bases, with 29 bases left in between. The CDR3 nucleotides are TGTGCCAGTAATTTGCTTTGGACGTCTGGCGGGGGACAAAACACCGGGGAGCTGTTTTTT. This sequence encodes CASNLLWTSGGGQNTGELFF.

This CDR3 is CASSFDTGELFF. The CDR3 DNA reads TGTGCCAGCAGCTTCGACACCGGGGAGCTGTTTTTT. This chain connects TRBV7-9 to TRBJ2-2, with D uncertain. V was shortened by 3 bases and J by 3 bases, with 2 bases between the two germline ends. The germline CDR1 and CDR2 sequences are SEHNR and FQNEAQ (reference sequence). CDR3 length: 12 amino acids. The variable domain in full, with the rest retrieved from reference TRBV7-9 and TRBJ2-2, is DTGVSQNPRHKITKRGQNVTFRCDPISEHNRLYWYRQTLGQGPEFLTYFQNEAQLEKSRLLSDRFSAERPKGSFSTLEIQRTEQGDSAMYLCASSFDTGELFFGEGSRLTVL.

Note on this clone: At one of its ends the junction is not consistent with the germline gene, which may arise from a read error. The chain carries TRBV7-7 and TRBJ2-5; 8 bases align to TRBD1. Per germline, CDR1 SSHAT and CDR2 FNYEAQ (reference sequence). The CDR3 length is 15 residues. The CDR3 nucleotides read TGTGCTAGCAGCTTAGGGACAGGCCCCCAAGAGACCCAGTACTTC. Translated: CASSLGTGPQETQYF.

The chain is built from TRBV28 and TRBJ1-2; D might be TRBD1 (6 bases). The CDR3 totals 13 residues. The V gene's germline CDR1 is MDHEN and CDR2 SYDVKM. V was pared by 7 bases and J by 8 bases, with 17 bases between. CDR3 in amino acids: CASISGVVEGYTF. In DNA, the CDR3 is TGTGCCAGCATATCAGGGGTAGTGGAAGGCTACACCTTC.

V and J are TRBV28 and TRBJ2-7; D perhaps matches TRBD1 (5 bases). CDR1 and CDR2 from the germline V gene are MDHEN and SYDVKM. The V gene lost 5 bases and the J gene lost 6 bases, with 11 bases spanning the gap. The CDR3 runs to 12 residues. In DNA form, the CDR3 reads TGTGCCAGCAGTACGGCAGGGCCCGAGCAGTACGTC. Its translation: CASSTAGPEQYV.

The rearrangement joins TRBV19 to TRBJ2-7; possibly TRBD1 for D (6 bases). This CDR3 region has 14 residues. The V end lost 6 bases, the J end lost 0 bases, and 12 bases lay between the germline ends. Germline CDR1 LNHDA, CDR2 SQIVND (reference sequence). The CDR3 loop reads CASRTTGSSYEQYF. The CDR3 region has the DNA TGTGCCAGTAGAACTACAGGGAGCTCCTACGAGCAGTACTTC.